Given below is one T cell receptor (beta chain) in context. The data were obtained in a study of T-cell reconstitution after alpha-beta-depleted transplantation in children. Unique molecular identifiers were incorporated into the prepared TCRbeta library. TCRdb used MiXCR to reprocess the PCR reads, holding one entry per CDR3 protein. The table shows about 600,000 distinct CDR3 sequences, with about 10% occurring only once. The CDR3 has 17 residues. Germline CDR1 reads LGHDT; CDR2 reads YNNKEL (reference sequence). J was trimmed by 3 bases and V by 5 bases; bases with no gene match: 10. The source of this sequence is a human donor who donated a stem cell graft to a child with acute myeloid leukemia. The source was PBMCs from the stem cell graft donor, collected from the stem cell graft. The V gene is TRBV3-1, the J gene TRBJ2-3; 11 bases are a match to TRBD2. The CDR3 sequence: CASSMSLLAGETDTQYF. CDR3 in DNA: TGTGCCAGCAGCATGTCCTTACTAGCGGGAGAAACAGATACGCAGTATTTT.